The 29 T cell receptor beta chains listed next were all sequenced from one sample in a study of human T cells and chemical hapten exposure (dated by TCRdb to the early 2020s). What this sample's time point label stands for: healthy volunteer bleed at 2 weeks. Total RNA was extracted from unfractionated whole blood that had been collected in Tempus Blood RNA tubes. The library came from RACE. For sequencing, a NextSeq 500 was employed. TCRdb handled the public reads itself, with Q25 trimming in fastp and clone calling in MiXCR, and kept productive beta chains. Entries that share a CDR3 protein sequence are merged under the most common genes and DNA. In all, the sample holds around 130,000 distinct CDR3 sequences, and around 8.3% of those were seen once. The ten largest clones add up to around 1.9% of the sample. Sequenced: whole blood. The receptors were gathered from a male donor in good health. Some clones in this sample may be carry-over from other donors' samples.

There are many counts of this clonotype. V is TRBV5-1 and J is TRBJ1-1; D is ambiguous. V was clipped by 1 base and J by 0 bases, with 22 bases between them. The CDR3 totals 19 residues. The V gene's germline CDR1 is SGHRS and CDR2 YFSETQ. The CDR3 coding sequence is TGCGCCAGCAGCTTGCACCTCGGAGGGAGTAGAAATCTGAACACTGAAGCTTTCTTT. The encoded protein is CASSLHLGGSRNLNTEAFF.

This clonotype was counted a few times. The chain has TRBV27 and TRBJ2-3, with 12 bases aligning to TRBD2. After removal of 4 bases from V and 2 bases from J, the junction contained 4 bases not matched to a gene. Looked up from germline, CDR1 is MNHEY and CDR2 is SMNVEV (reference sequence). CDR3 length: 16 residues. CDR3: CASSSGLAGITDTQYF. In DNA form, the CDR3 reads TGTGCCAGCAGTTCCGGACTAGCGGGAATCACAGATACGCAGTATTTT.

This chain uses TRBV18 with TRBJ1-5; 10 bases align to TRBD1. The CDR3 extends over 16 amino acids. Per germline, CDR1 KGHSH and CDR2 LQKENI. The V gene end was trimmed by 5 bases and the J gene end by 3 bases; junction bases not matched to a gene: 7. CDR3: CASSTRDRGPNQPQHF. CDR3 coding DNA: TGTGCCAGCTCAACCCGGGACAGGGGACCCAATCAGCCCCAGCATTTT.

This clonotype turned up a few times. The chain combines TRBV4-1 with TRBJ2-7, with D unclear. V lost 0 bases and J 3 bases, leaving 6 bases between the germline ends. The CDR3 consists of 13 residues. The germline V gene encodes CDR1 MGHRA and CDR2 YSYEKL. Here the CDR3 reads CASSQDRDYEQYF. In DNA, the CDR3 is TGCGCCAGCAGCCAAGATAGAGACTACGAGCAGTACTTC.

This clonotype was detected many times. This rearrangement joins TRBV6-5 to TRBJ2-5; TRBD2 is a possible D gene (6 bases). The germline gives CDR1 MNHEY, CDR2 SVGAGI. V lost 0 bases, J lost 5 bases, and 10 bases lay in between. The CDR3 loop spans 14 amino acids. CDR3 residues: CASSYSTGGETQYF. The CDR3 DNA sequence: TGTGCCAGCAGTTACTCGACTGGGGGGGAGACCCAGTACTTC.

This clonotype has at least ten counts. This chain uses TRBV12-3 or TRBV12-4 with TRBJ1-1; 7 nucleotides agree with TRBD1. Germline trimming cut 6 bases from V and 8 bases from J; bases unmatched to any gene: 9. This CDR3 is 13 amino acids long. CDR3 protein: CASSPRQGVEAFF. CDR3 sequence (DNA): TGTGCCAGCAGCCCCCGACAGGGAGTGGAAGCTTTCTTT.

The gene calls are TRBV29-1 and TRBJ1-2; 11 nucleotides align to TRBD1. Germline-derived CDR1 and CDR2 are SQVTM and ANQGSEA. CDR3 length equals 13 residues. The V and J ends lost 6 bases and 5 bases, in that order; junction bases with no gene match: 5. CDR3 bases: TGCAGCGTGGGGGACAGGGGGGCGTATGGCTACACCTTC. Its protein is CSVGDRGAYGYTF. Variable domain in full (rest from reference TRBV29-1 and TRBJ1-2): SAVISQKPSRDICQRGTSLTIQCQVDSQVTMMFWYRQQPGQSLTLIATANQGSEATYESGFVIDKFPISRPNLTFSTLTVSNMSPEDSSIYLCSVGDRGAYGYTFGSGTRLTVV.

CDR3 region: CASSQDPGQGTYEQYF. The CDR3 nucleotides read TGCGCCAGCAGCCAAGACCCAGGACAGGGGACCTACGAGCAGTACTTC. The chain uses TRBV4-1 and TRBJ2-7, with 9 bases identical to TRBD1. Germline-derived CDR1 and CDR2 are MGHRA and YSYEKL. The CDR3 is 16 residues long. With 0 bases clipped from V and 2 bases from J, the junction kept 5 bases outside the gene matches.

Ten or more counts support this clonotype. The rearrangement joins TRBV14 to TRBJ2-1; TRBD2 matches 7 bases. The ends lost 1 base at V and 8 bases at J; junction bases unmatched: 8. CDR3 length: 15 residues. Germline CDR1 reads SGHDN; CDR2 reads FVKESK. The CDR3 protein is CASSQVGEGIDEQFF. The CDR3 nucleotides read TGTGCCAGCAGCCAAGTTGGGGAGGGGATCGATGAGCAGTTCTTC.

This clonotype was seen a handful of times. The chain uses TRBV6-5 and TRBJ1-1, with TRBD1 matching 7 bases. This CDR3 has 15 amino acids. The V gene's germline CDR1 is MNHEY and CDR2 SVGAGI. Trimming removed 5 bases from V and 1 base from J; junction bases left unmatched: 7. The CDR3 sequence: CASSQGDIPNTEAFF. As DNA, the CDR3 is TGTGCCAGCAGTCAGGGGGACATACCGAACACTGAAGCTTTCTTT.

This clonotype was counted ten times or more. The chain couples TRBV5-1 to TRBJ2-3; a possible D gene is TRBD2 (6 bases). V lost 2 bases, J lost 5 bases, and 15 bases lay in between. CDR3 size: 15 residues. Germline assignment: CDR1 SGHRS and CDR2 YFSETQ. CDR3 amino acids: CASSLRGTQGDTQYF. CDR3 DNA: TGCGCCAGCAGCTTACGGGGGACCCAGGGAGATACGCAGTATTTT.

This clonotype was picked up many times. In nucleotides, the CDR3 is TGTGCCAGCAGTTACCGATCAGAGGGCTACGAGCAGTACTTC. This translates into CASSYRSEGYEQYF. The chain is built from TRBV12-3 or TRBV12-4 and TRBJ2-7, with a possible D match to TRBD2 (5 bases). This CDR3 region has 14 residues. Trimming left V 4 bases short and J 3 bases short, with 13 bases between.

V and J are TRBV29-1 and TRBJ2-5, with a weak D call TRBD1 (7 bases). The length of the CDR3 is 13 residues. The germline CDR1 and CDR2 sequences are SQVTM and ANQGSEA. The V and J ends lost 7 bases and 3 bases respectively, with 15 bases between them. CDR3: CSAIRGTEETQYF. The CDR3 bases are TGCAGCGCCATACGGGGGACAGAAGAGACCCAGTACTTC. Variable domain in full (rest from reference TRBV29-1 and TRBJ2-5): SAVISQKPSRDICQRGTSLTIQCQVDSQVTMMFWYRQQPGQSLTLIATANQGSEATYESGFVIDKFPISRPNLTFSTLTVSNMSPEDSSIYLCSAIRGTEETQYFGPGTRLLVL.

V and J are TRBV9 and TRBJ2-3; 8 positions agree with TRBD2. Germline lookup yields CDR1 SGDLS and CDR2 YYNGEE. The CDR3 covers 14 residues. Unmatched junction bases numbered 5, after V lost 3 bases and J lost 5 bases. CDR3 nucleotide sequence: TGTGCCAGCAGCGGTAGCGGGATGCAAGATACGCAGTATTTT. It is translated as CASSGSGMQDTQYF.

This clonotype was detected many times. The V call is TRBV14, the J call TRBJ2-7; 9 nucleotides line up with TRBD1. The CDR3 is 16 amino acids. In germline, CDR1 is SGHDN, CDR2 FVKESK. J lost 2 bases, V lost 0 bases, and 5 bases had no gene match. The CDR3 region is CASSQDLRTGAYEQYF. DNA of the CDR3: TGTGCCAGCAGCCAAGATCTCAGGACAGGGGCCTACGAGCAGTACTTC.

Many counts were recorded for this clonotype. The chain is built from TRBV5-1 and TRBJ2-5, with D possibly called TRBD1 or TRBD2 (5 bases each). Germline CDR1 and CDR2: SGHRS and YFSETQ. Trimming removed 3 bases at V and 1 base at J, with 13 bases between. This CDR3 has 15 residues. The CDR3 region is CASSSWDRFQETQYF. In DNA, the CDR3 is TGCGCCAGCAGCTCCTGGGACCGATTCCAAGAGACCCAGTACTTC.

This clonotype was seen more than once but under ten times. The chain employs TRBV7-9 and TRBJ2-5; D is uncertain. The CDR3 is 14 amino acids. V dropped 5 bases and J dropped 4 bases, with 14 bases sitting between them. The germline V gene encodes CDR1 SEHNR and CDR2 FQNEAQ (reference sequence). The CDR3 loop reads CASSRIDRRETQYF. CDR3 sequence (DNA): TGTGCCAGCAGCAGAATTGACCGAAGAGAGACCCAGTACTTC.

V and J are TRBV3-1 and TRBJ1-3; D remains unclear. In germline, CDR1 is LGHDT, CDR2 YNNKEL (reference sequence). V gave up 1 base and J gave up 2 bases, with 12 bases separating them. This CDR3 has 16 amino acids. The CDR3 bases are TGTGCCAGCAGCCAAGTGTCGGATCCGGCTGGAAACACCATATATTTT. It codes for CASSQVSDPAGNTIYF.

This clonotype was found many times. The rearrangement uses TRBV5-1 and TRBJ2-5, with TRBD2 matching over 14 bases. V was clipped by 9 bases and J by 0 bases; unmatched bases: 13. The CDR3 consists of 18 residues. Germline V CDR1 and CDR2: SGHRS, YFSETQ. CDR3 bases: TGCGCCACCTCAACGAGGACTAGCGGGGGGCCGTACCAAGAGACCCAGTACTTC. It translates to CATSTRTSGGPYQETQYF.

Ten or more counts support this clonotype. One end of the junction fails to match germline, which may point to a read error. J is TRBJ2-1 and V is TRBV29-1, with a weak D call TRBD2 (6 bases). The CDR3 is 19 residues long. Germline V gene data show CDR1 as SQVTM and CDR2 as ANQGSEA. DNA of the CDR3: TGCAGCGTTGAAGCAAGGTCCGGCCGCCCAAGGGACTCCTACAATGAGCAGCTCTTC. It is translated as CSVEARSGRPRDSYNEQLF.

This clonotype was picked up a small number of times. V gene TRBV7-2 combines with J gene TRBJ2-2; D is possibly TRBD1 or TRBD2 (6 bases each). CDR3 length: 14 residues. Trimming stripped 4 bases from V and 4 bases from J, with 10 bases between. The germline gives CDR1 SGHTA, CDR2 FQGNSA. The CDR3 reads CASSYWGATGELFF. CDR3 coding DNA: TGTGCCAGCAGCTACTGGGGGGCCACCGGGGAGCTGTTTTTT.

A word on this clonotype: A much larger clone lies one base from this, so it may be a read error. V is TRBV7-6 and J is TRBJ1-5; unclear D gene. Per germline, CDR1 SGHVS and CDR2 FNYEAQ. V lost 2 bases, J lost 5 bases, and 13 bases lay in between. The CDR3 runs 15 residues. CDR3 protein: CASSLQSGLYQPQHF. CDR3 DNA sequence: TGTGCCAGCAGCTTACAATCGGGCCTCTATCAGCCCCAGCATTTT.

There are a few counts of this clonotype. V gene TRBV6-1 combines with J gene TRBJ1-5, with a weak D call TRBD1 (5 bases). Germline CDR1 MNHNS, CDR2 SASEGT. Between the trimmed V and J ends, which lost 7 bases and 0 bases, there was a span of 10 bases. The CDR3 length is 14 residues. The CDR3 coding sequence is TGTGCCAGCACCCAGGGCTATAGCAATCAGCCCCAGCATTTT. Translating gives CASTQGYSNQPQHF.

CDR3 bases: TGTGCCAGCAGCTTATCGGGTTGGGGGGAGCCTGAAGCTTTCTTT. Protein sequence: CASSLSGWGEPEAFF. J is TRBJ1-1 and V is TRBV7-6; a weak D match, TRBD1 (5 bases). V gave up 2 bases and J gave up 6 bases, with 16 bases separating them. Germline assignment: CDR1 SGHVS and CDR2 FNYEAQ. CDR3 size: 15 residues.

The CDR3: CASSLQASSYNEQFF. CDR3 nucleotides: TGTGCCAGCAGCTTACAAGCGAGCTCCTACAATGAGCAGTTCTTC. The chain recombines TRBV13 with TRBJ2-1; D is uncertain. The ends were cut back, 2 bases at V and 0 bases at J, with 8 bases in the middle. Germline V gene sequence: CDR1 PRHDT, CDR2 FYEKMQ (reference sequence). There are 15 residues in the CDR3.

This clonotype was seen a few times. V usage is TRBV12-3 or TRBV12-4 and J usage is TRBJ1-2, with D perhaps matching TRBD1 (5 bases). V lost 2 bases and J 8 bases, leaving 12 bases between the germline ends. The CDR3 is 13 amino acids. CDR3 coding DNA: TGTGCCAGCAGTTTAATCGGGGGTGAGGGCTACACCTTC. Translating gives CASSLIGGEGYTF.

This clonotype was seen ten or more times. This chain uses TRBV11-2 with TRBJ1-1; 10 bases map to TRBD1. CDR3 length equals 18 residues. V shed 4 bases, J shed 0 bases, and the junction held 11 bases outside the gene matches. CDR1 and CDR2 (germline): SGHAT, FQNNGV. CDR3 region: CASSSGTGVVRVNTEAFF. In nucleotides, the CDR3 is TGTGCCAGCAGCTCCGGGACAGGGGTAGTACGAGTGAACACTGAAGCTTTCTTT.

In this sample, this clonotype turned up a few times. The chain couples TRBV29-1 to TRBJ1-2; the D gene is possibly TRBD1 (5 bases). With 7 bases removed from V and 8 bases from J, the gap between germline ends came to 17 bases. The length of the CDR3 is 12 residues. Germline assignment: CDR1 SQVTM and CDR2 ANQGSEA. The CDR3, as DNA: TGCAGCGCCATCCCCGGGGACCCCGGCTACACCTTC. Protein sequence: CSAIPGDPGYTF.

This clonotype was counted between two and nine times. The gene calls are TRBV7-9 and TRBJ1-1, with TRBD1 matching over 7 bases. This CDR3 is built from 14 residues. The V and J ends lost 5 bases and 2 bases, in that order; junction bases with no gene match: 5. CDR1 is SEHNR, CDR2 FQNEAQ, per germline (reference sequence). This chain's CDR3 is CASSLDRENTEAFF. CDR3 DNA: TGTGCCAGCAGCCTTGACAGGGAAAACACTGAAGCTTTCTTT. Complete variable domain (other parts from reference TRBV7-9 and TRBJ1-1): DTGVSQNPRHKITKRGQNVTFRCDPISEHNRLYWYRQTLGQGPEFLTYFQNEAQLEKSRLLSDRFSAERPKGSFSTLEIQRTEQGDSAMYLCASSLDRENTEAFFGQGTRLTVV.